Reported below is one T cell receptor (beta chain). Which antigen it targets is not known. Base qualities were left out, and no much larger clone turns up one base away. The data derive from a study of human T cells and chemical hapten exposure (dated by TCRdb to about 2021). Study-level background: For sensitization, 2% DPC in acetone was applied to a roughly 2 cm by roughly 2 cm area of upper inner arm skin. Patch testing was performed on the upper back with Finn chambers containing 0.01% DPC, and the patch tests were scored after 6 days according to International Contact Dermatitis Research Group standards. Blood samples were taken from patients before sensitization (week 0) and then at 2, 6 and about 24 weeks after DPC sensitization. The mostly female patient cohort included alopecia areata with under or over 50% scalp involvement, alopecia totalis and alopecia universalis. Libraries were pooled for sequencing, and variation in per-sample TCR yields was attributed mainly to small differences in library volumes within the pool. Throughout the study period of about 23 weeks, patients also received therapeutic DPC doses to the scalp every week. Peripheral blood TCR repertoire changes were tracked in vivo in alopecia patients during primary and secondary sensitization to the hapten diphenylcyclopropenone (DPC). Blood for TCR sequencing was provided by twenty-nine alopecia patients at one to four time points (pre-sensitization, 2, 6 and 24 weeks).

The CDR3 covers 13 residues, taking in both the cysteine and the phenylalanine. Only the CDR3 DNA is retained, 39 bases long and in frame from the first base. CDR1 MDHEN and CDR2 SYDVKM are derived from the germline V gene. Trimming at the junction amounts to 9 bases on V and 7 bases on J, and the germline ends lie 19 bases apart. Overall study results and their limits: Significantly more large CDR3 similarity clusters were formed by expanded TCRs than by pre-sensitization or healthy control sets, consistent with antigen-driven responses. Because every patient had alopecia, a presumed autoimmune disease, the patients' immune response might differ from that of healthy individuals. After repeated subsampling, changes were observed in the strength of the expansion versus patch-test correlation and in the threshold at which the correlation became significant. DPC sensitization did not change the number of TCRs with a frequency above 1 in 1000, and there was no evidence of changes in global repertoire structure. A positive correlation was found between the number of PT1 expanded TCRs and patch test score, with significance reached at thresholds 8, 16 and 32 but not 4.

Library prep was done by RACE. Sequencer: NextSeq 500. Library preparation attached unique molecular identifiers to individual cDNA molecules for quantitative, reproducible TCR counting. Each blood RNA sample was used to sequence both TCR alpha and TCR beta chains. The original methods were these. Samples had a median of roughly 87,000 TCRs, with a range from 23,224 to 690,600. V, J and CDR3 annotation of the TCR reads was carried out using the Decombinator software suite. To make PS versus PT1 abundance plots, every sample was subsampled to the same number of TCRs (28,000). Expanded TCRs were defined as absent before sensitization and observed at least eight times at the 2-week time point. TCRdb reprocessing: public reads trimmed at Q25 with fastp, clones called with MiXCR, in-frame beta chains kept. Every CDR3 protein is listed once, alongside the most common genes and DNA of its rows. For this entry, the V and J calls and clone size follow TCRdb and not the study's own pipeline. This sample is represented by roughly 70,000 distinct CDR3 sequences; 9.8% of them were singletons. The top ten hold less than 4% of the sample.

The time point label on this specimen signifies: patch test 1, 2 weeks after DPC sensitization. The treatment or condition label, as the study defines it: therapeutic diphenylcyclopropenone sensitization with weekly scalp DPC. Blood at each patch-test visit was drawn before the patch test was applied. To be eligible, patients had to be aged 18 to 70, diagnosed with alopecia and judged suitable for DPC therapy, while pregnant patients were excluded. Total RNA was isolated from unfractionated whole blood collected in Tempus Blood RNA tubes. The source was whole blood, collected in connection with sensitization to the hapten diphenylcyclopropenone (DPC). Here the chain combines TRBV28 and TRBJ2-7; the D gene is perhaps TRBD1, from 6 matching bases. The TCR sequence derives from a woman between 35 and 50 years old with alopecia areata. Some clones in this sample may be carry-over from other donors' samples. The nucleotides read TGTGCCAGACGACACAGGGTCTCGGAAGAGCAGTACTTC. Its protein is CARRHRVSEEQYF. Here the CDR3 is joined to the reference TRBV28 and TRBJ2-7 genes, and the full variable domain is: DVKVTQSSRYLVKRTGEKVFLECVQDMDHENMFWYRQDPGLGLRLIYFSYDVKMKEKGDIPEGYSVSREKKERFSLILESASTNQTSMYLCARRHRVSEEQYFGPGTRLTVT.